This T cell receptor (beta chain) was profiled in a study of blood T cell repertoires in COVID-19. Study details: Sites in the United States, Italy and Spain provided acute and convalescent COVID-19 samples. T cells, B-cell-depleted T cells, or PBMCs supplied cDNA or gDNA.

As handled by the study authors: Using reference gene primer amplification, nucleated cell counts were estimated. Some clones are missing from TCRdb's copy, which holds only in-frame ones; the method was immunoSEQ multiplex PCR. V and J calls and clone size are given by that table; D and trimming were obtained from the DNA. The table has some 110,000 clones, 85% seen once; the top ten hold around 3%. The germline gives CDR1 LNHDA, CDR2 SQIVND (reference sequence). The CDR3 sequence is 12 residues long. Trimming stripped 5 bases from V and 8 bases from J, with 12 bases between. Seattle's cohort entered during active infection and was followed longitudinally. This clone occurred a few times.

Sequenced: peripheral blood. This TCR derives from a woman over 75 with COVID-19, enrolled during active disease. This chain joins TRBV19 and TRBJ1-2; D remains ambiguous. The CDR3 is CASSVQAGGYTF. In DNA, the CDR3 is TGTGCCAGTAGTGTCCAGGCAGGAGGCTACACCTTC.